This T cell receptor beta chain was sequenced for a study of blood T cell repertoires in COVID-19. Across the whole study: Nucleic acid was either cDNA or gDNA, and it came from T cells, B-cell-depleted T cells, or PBMCs.

The germline V gene encodes CDR1 SGHTA and CDR2 FQGTGA. Trimming took off 2 bases at V and 9 bases at J, with 8 bases between the two ends. This CDR3 spans 13 amino acids. Clones were read by immunoSEQ multiplex PCR, and TCRdb kept only the in-frame ones, dropping some. The sample has some 130,000 clones; more than 80% are singletons. Resolution of symptoms, clearance, or two negative PCRs was present in recovered Cohort 3 donors. This TCR was recovered from a man aged 50-60 years who had recovered from COVID-19. V is TRBV7-3 and J is TRBJ1-6, with D unclear. Sample: PBMCs or T cells enriched from blood (not recorded which). CDR3 DNA sequence: TGTGCCAGCAGCTTAGACTCGGCTTCACCCCTCCACTTT. Translating gives CASSLDSASPLHF.